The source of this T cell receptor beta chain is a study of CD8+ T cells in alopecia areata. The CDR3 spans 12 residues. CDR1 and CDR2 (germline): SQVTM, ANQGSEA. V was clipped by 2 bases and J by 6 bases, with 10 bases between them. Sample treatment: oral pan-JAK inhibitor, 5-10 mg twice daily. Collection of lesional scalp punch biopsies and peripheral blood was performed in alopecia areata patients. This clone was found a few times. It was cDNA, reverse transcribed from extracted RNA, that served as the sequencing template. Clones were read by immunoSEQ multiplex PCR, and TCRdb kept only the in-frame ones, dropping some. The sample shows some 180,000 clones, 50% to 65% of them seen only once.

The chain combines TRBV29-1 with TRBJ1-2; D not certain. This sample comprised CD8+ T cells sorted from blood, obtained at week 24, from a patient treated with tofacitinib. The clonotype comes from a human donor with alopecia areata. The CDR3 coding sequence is TGCAGCGTTGAATCGGGGATAGATGGCTACACCTTC. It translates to CSVESGIDGYTF.